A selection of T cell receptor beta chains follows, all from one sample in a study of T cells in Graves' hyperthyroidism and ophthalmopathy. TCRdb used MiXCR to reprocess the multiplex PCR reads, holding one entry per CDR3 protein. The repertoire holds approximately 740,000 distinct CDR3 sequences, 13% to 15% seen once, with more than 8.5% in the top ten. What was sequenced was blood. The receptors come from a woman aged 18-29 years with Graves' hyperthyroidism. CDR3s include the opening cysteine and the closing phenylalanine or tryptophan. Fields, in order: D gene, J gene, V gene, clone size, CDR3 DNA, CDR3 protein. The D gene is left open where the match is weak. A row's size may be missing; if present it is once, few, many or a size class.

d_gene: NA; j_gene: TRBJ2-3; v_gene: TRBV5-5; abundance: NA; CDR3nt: TGTGCCAGCAGCTTAGGCCCACGGACTACCCGGAGAGATACGCAGTATTTT; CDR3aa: CASSLGPRTTRRDTQYF
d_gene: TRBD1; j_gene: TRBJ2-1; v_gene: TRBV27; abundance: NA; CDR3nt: TGTGCCAGCAGTTGGGACAGGGTGGTAAATGAGCAGTTCTTC; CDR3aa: CASSWDRVVNEQFF
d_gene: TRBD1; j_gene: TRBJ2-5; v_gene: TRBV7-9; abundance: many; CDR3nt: TGTGCCAGCAGCTTAAGACAGGGTCAACAAGAGACCCAGTACTTC; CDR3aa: CASSLRQGQQETQYF
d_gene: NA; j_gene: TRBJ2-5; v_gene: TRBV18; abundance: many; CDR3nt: TGTGCCAGCTCACCACCGAACAGCCAAGAGACCCAGTACTTC; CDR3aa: CASSPPNSQETQYF
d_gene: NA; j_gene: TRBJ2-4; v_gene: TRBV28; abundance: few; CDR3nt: TGTGCCAGCAGTTTAGTTTGGCGCAGGGAGAAAAACATTCAGTACTTC; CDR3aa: CASSLVWRREKNIQYF
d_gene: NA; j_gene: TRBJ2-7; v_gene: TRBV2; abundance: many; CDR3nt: TGTGCCAGCAAGGGGGACGGCACCTACGAGCAGTACTTC; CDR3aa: CASKGDGTYEQYF
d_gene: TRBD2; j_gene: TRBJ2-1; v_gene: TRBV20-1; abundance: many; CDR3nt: TGCAGTGCTAGAGATCCCGCTAGCGGGAGTACCGACGTGCAGTTCTTC; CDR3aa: CSARDPASGSTDVQFF
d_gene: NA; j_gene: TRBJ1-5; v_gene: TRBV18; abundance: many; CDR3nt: TGTGCCAGCTCCGAGGACCGACGTGAGCCCCAGCATTTT; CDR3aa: CASSEDRREPQHF
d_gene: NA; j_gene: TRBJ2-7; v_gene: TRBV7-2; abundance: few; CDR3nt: TGTGCCAGCAGCTTTTACGGGTCCCACTACGAGCAGTACTTC; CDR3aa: CASSFYGSHYEQYF
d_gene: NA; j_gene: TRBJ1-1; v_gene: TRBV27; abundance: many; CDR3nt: TGTGCCAGCAGAACAAGCGGGAACACTGAAGCTTTCTTT; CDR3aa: CASRTSGNTEAFF
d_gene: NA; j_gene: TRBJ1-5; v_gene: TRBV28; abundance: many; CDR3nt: TGTGCCAGCAACCAAGAGAATCAGCCCCAGCATTTT; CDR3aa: CASNQENQPQHF
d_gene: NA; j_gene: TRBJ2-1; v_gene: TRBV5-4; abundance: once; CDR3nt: TGTGCCAGTAGCTTGGGGCGGGGGCAAGAGACCCAGTTCTTC; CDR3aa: CASSLGRGQETQFF
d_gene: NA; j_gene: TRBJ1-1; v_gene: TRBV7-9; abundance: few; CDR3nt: TGTGCCAGCAGCTTAGTGGGGATGGGCACTGAAGCTTTCTTT; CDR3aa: CASSLVGMGTEAFF
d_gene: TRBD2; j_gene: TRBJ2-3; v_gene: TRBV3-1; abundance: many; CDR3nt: TGTGCCAGCAGCCAAGAAGGGCTAGCGGCAGAGCCTAGCACAGATACGCAGTATTTT; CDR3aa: CASSQEGLAAEPSTDTQYF
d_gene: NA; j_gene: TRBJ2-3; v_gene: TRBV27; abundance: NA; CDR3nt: TGTGCCAGCAGTCCGCCGACTGGAGGTACGCAGTATTTT; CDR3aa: CASSPPTGGTQYF
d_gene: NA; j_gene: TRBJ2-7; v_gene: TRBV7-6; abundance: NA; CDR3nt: TGTGCCAGCAGCTTAGGTGTCGACCAGTTCGAGCAGTACTTC; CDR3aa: CASSLGVDQFEQYF
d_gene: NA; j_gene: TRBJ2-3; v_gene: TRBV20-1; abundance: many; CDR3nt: TGCAGTGCTAGTAGCTCGCAAAAGAGGACAGATACGCAGTATTTT; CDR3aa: CSASSSQKRTDTQYF
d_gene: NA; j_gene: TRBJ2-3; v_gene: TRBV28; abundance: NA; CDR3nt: TGTGCCAGCAGTTTCCGGGGACCCCTACCCCCCCAGACCCTGCAGTATTTT; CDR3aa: CASSFRGPLPPQTLQYF
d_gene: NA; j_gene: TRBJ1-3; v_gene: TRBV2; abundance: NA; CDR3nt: TGTGCCAGCGGGAACAGGGAGACAGGAAACACCATATATTTT; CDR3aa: CASGNRETGNTIYF
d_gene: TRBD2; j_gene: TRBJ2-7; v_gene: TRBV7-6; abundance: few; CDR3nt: TGTGCCAGCAGCCCGGGGGATAGCGGGTTAACTGAGCAGTACTTC; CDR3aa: CASSPGDSGLTEQYF
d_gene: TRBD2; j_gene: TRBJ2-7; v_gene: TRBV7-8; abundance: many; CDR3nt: TGTGCCAGCAGCACCCGGACTAGCGGGATCTACGAGCAGTACTTC; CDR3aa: CASSTRTSGIYEQYF
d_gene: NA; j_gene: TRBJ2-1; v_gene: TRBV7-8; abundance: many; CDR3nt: TGTGCCAGCAGCTCCCACCGGGACGTGTTCGATGAGCAGTTCTTC; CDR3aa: CASSSHRDVFDEQFF
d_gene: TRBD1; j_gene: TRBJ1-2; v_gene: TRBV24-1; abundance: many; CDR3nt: TGTGCCACCAGTGACCGCCGGGACAGTAACTATGGCTACACCTTC; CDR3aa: CATSDRRDSNYGYTF
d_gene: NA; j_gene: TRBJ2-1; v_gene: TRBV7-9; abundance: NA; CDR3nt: TGTGCCAGCAGCTTAGTAAGCTTAGTGGATTCCCACAATGAGCAGTTCTTC; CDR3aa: CASSLVSLVDSHNEQFF
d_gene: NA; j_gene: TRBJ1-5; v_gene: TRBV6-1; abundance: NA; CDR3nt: TGTGCCAGCAGCTCCCTAGGCGGGGGGGGCAATCAGCCCCAGCATTTT; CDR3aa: CASSSLGGGGNQPQHF
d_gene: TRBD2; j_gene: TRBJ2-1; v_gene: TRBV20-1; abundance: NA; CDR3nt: TGCAGTGCTAGAGATGGGGCTAGCGGGGCCTACAATGAGCAGTTCTTC; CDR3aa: CSARDGASGAYNEQFF
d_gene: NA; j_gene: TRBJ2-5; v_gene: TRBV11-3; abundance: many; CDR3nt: TGTGCCAGCAGCTCCATCTCAGGCGGCCAAGAGACCCAGTACTTC; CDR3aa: CASSSISGGQETQYF
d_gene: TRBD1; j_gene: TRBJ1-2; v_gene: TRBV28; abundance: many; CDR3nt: TGTGCCAGCAGCCAGACAGGGTTCTATGGCTACACCTTC; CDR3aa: CASSQTGFYGYTF
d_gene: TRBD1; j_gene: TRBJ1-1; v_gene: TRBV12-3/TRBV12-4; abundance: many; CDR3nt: TGTGCCAGCAGTACAGGGGGTTGGACTGAAGCTTTCTTT; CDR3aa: CASSTGGWTEAFF
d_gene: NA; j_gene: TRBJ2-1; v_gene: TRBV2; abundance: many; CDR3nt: TGTGCCAGCAGTGAAGGGATGCGGGGGCCTGGCAATGAGCAGTTCTTC; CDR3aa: CASSEGMRGPGNEQFF
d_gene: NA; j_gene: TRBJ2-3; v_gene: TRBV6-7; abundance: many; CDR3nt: TGTGCCAGCAGACCTTCTCCCCTAAATCACGGACCCTATACGCAGTATTTT; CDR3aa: CASRPSPLNHGPYTQYF
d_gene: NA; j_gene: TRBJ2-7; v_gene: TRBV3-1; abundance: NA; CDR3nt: TGTGCCAGCACCCTAGGGGGAGCAATCTACGAGCAGTACTTC; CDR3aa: CASTLGGAIYEQYF
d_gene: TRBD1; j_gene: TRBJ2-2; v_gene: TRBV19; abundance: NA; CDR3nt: TGTGCCAGTAGTACAACGGACAGGGGGCTAGCGGATCACACCGGGGAGCTGTTTTTT; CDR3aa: CASSTTDRGLADHTGELFF
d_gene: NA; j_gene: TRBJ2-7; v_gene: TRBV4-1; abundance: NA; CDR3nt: TGCGCCAGCAGCCACCAAAGGGTCTCCTACGAGCAGTACTTC; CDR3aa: CASSHQRVSYEQYF
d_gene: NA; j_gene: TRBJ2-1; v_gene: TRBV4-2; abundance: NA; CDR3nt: TGTGCCAGCAGCCAAGATCCACTTGGGCCTTACAATGAGCAGTTCTTC; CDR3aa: CASSQDPLGPYNEQFF
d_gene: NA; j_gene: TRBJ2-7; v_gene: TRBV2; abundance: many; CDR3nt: TGTGCCAGCAGTGAACCCGGAAACGAGCAGTACTTC; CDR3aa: CASSEPGNEQYF
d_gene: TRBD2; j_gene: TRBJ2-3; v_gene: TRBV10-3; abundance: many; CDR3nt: TGTGCCATCGGGCCCAGCGGGAGTACAGATACGCAGTATTTT; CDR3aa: CAIGPSGSTDTQYF
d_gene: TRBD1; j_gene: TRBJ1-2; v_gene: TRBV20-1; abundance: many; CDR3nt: TGCAGTGCTAGAGCCTCTCCGGGACAGGGGGCGTATGGCTACACCTTC; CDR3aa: CSARASPGQGAYGYTF
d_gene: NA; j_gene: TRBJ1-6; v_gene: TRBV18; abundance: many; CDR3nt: TGTGCCAGCTCACCATTGAGGGTCGAAGCAGGGAATTCACCCCTCCACTTT; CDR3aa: CASSPLRVEAGNSPLHF
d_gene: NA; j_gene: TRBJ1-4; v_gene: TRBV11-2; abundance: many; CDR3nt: TGTGCCAGCAGCCCAAACCCAGGGAGGGGAGAAAAACTGTTTTTT; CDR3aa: CASSPNPGRGEKLFF
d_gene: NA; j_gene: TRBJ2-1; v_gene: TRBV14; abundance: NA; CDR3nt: TGTGCCAGCAGTCATCGCCGGGGATACAATGAGCAGTTCTTC; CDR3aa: CASSHRRGYNEQFF
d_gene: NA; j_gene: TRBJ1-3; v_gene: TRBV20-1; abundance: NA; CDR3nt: TGCAGTGCTAGTAAAGGGGGTGCGGGAAACACCATATATTTT; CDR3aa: CSASKGGAGNTIYF